A selection of T cell receptor beta chains follows, all from one sample in a study of post-analysis software for immune sequencing data. TCRdb reprocessed the PCR reads with MiXCR, giving one entry per CDR3 protein. Here the sample spans around 500,000 distinct CDR3 sequences, approximately 34% being singletons. Sequencing was carried out using blood. Source of these receptors: a girl aged 2-17 years with multiple sclerosis. Each CDR3 is given with its conserved first and last residue. The D gene is left open where the match is weak. Size values are once, few and many counts, or a class for expanded clones, and some rows have none.

clone size	V gene	D gene	J gene	CDR3 DNA	CDR3 protein
NA	TRBV6-5	TRBD1	TRBJ1-5	TGTGCCAGCAGCCTAACAGGGGTAGAGCCCCAGCATTTT	CASSLTGVEPQHF
NA	TRBV28	NA	TRBJ2-7	TGTGCGACCGGGGCAGGGAATCCCCACGAGCAGTACTTC	CATGAGNPHEQYF
NA	TRBV7-9	NA	TRBJ2-5	TGTGCCAGCAGCCCTTTGAGGCTCCTGGAGACCCAGTACTTC	CASSPLRLLETQYF
NA	TRBV6-1	NA	TRBJ2-1	TGTGCCAGCAGTGGAGGGGGGGCGCGGAATGAGCAGTTCTTC	CASSGGGARNEQFF
many	TRBV7-9	TRBD2	TRBJ2-5	TGTGCCAGCAGCCCCCCTAGCGGCCAAGAGACCCAGTACTTC	CASSPPSGQETQYF
NA	TRBV10-2	NA	TRBJ2-5	TGCGCCAGCAGTCGGACGCGAGCAACGTATGAGCAGTACTTC	CASSRTRATYEQYF
NA	TRBV20-1	TRBD1	TRBJ2-7	TGCAGTGCTAGAAGCGCAGGGGGTCTAAACGAGCAGTACTTC	CSARSAGGLNEQYF
NA	TRBV20-1	NA	TRBJ2-5	TGCAGTGCTCCGACGGAGTCGAACGGGGAGCAGTACTTC	CSAPTESNGEQYF
NA	TRBV3-1	NA	TRBJ2-5	TGTGCCAGCAGCCAGGGTGCGTGGGAGACCCAGTACTTC	CASSQGAWETQYF
NA	TRBV12-3/TRBV12-4	TRBD1	TRBJ2-4	TGTGCCAGCAGTCTAGGGACAGGGAGCGCAAGGGCCAAAAACATTCAGTACTTC	CASSLGTGSARAKNIQYF
NA	TRBV20-1	NA	TRBJ2-1	TGCAGTGCTAGAGGGATGGGCTGGGACTCCTACAATGAGCAGTTCTTC	CSARGMGWDSYNEQFF
few	TRBV5-6	NA	TRBJ2-1	TGTGCCAGCAGCTTGGAGGGGTCCCTTGTGGATGAACAGTTCTTC	CASSLEGSLVDEQFF
once	TRBV9	NA	TRBJ2-1	TGTGCCAGCAGCGTGGATGGACAAGGCTACAATGAGCAGTTCTTC	CASSVDGQGYNEQFF
NA	TRBV12-3/TRBV12-4	NA	TRBJ1-3	TGTGCCAGCAGCCTACGGATCTCTGGAAACACCATATATTTT	CASSLRISGNTIYF
few	TRBV10-2	NA	TRBJ1-1	TGCGCCAGCAGACTCACAGGGTTTTCTAACACTGAAGCTTTCTTT	CASRLTGFSNTEAFF
few	TRBV6-2/TRBV6-3	NA	TRBJ2-4	TGTGCCAGCAGTTACGGCCCGCGGGCCAAAAACATTCAGTACTTC	CASSYGPRAKNIQYF
few	TRBV15	NA	TRBJ1-4	TGTGCCACCAGCAGAGCCCCTCCAGGGGCGAGATGGGCTAATGAAAAACTGTTTTTT	CATSRAPPGARWANEKLFF
NA	TRBV10-3	TRBD1	TRBJ2-1	TGTGCCATTAGGACAGGGGCGGGTGAGCAGTTCTTC	CAIRTGAGEQFF
few	TRBV4-1	NA	TRBJ1-1	TGCGCCAGCAGCCAACCTATGAACACTGAAGCTTTCTTT	CASSQPMNTEAFF
few	TRBV29-1	NA	TRBJ1-5	TGCAGCGTTTTGGTTCTAAACCGCCAGCATTTT	CSVLVLNRQHF
NA	TRBV3-1	NA	TRBJ1-2	TGTGCCAGCAGCCAAGATGTGGGGGTCAGTGGCTACACCTTC	CASSQDVGVSGYTF